The sequence of this TCR beta chain was determined in a study of OX40 agonist ivuxolimab in advanced cancers. Study-wide background: Patients undergoing dose escalation presented with hepatocellular carcinoma, melanoma, renal cell or head and neck cancer. Participants averaged roughly 57 years of age (range about 23 to 80) and were over 75% male. Study-wide points: Averaged across samples, CD8+ T cells carried more expanded clones than CD4+ did. At doses 0.1 to 3.0 mg/kg, CD4+ and CD8+ clones expanded.

As to this clone: Its specificity is not known.

Only in-frame clones appear in the TCRdb table, and some are missing; sequencing was by immunoSEQ multiplex PCR. The sample includes some 85,000 clones, around 87% of them seen just once. Looked up from germline, CDR1 is SEHNR and CDR2 is FQNEAQ (reference sequence). CDR3 size: 15 residues. With V trimmed by 5 bases and J by 10 bases, 10 bases remained unmatched. This sequence originates from an adult with an advanced solid tumor such as melanoma, head and neck, liver or kidney cancer. The sample was CD4+ or CD8+ T cells sorted from blood, taken in a trial of the OX40 agonist ivuxolimab. The chain links TRBV7-9 to TRBJ2-1; 11 nucleotides agree with TRBD2. CDR3 region: CASSASGRRVGEQFF. The CDR3 nucleotides are TGTGCCAGCAGCGCTAGCGGGAGGAGGGTAGGGGAGCAGTTCTTC.